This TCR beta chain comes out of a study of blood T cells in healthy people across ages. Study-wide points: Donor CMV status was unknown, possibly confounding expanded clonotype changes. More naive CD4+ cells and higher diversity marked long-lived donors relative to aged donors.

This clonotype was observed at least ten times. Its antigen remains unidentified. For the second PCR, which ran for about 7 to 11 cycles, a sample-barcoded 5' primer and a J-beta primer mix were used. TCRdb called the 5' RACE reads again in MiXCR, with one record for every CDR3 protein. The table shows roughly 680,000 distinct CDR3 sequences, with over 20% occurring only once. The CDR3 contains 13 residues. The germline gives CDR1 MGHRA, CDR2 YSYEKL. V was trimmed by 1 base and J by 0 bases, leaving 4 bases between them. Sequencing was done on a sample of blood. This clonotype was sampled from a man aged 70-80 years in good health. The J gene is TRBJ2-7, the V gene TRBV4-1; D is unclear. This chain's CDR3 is CASSQGTSYEQYF. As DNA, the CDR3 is TGCGCCAGCAGCCAAGGTACCTCCTACGAGCAGTACTTC.